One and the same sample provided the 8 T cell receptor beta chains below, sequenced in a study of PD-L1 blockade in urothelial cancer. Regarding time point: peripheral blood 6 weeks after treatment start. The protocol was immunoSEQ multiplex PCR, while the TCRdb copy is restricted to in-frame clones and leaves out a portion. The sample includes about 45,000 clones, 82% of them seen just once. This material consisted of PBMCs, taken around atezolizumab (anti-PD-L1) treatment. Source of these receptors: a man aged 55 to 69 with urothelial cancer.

The CDR3: CASSLVRGLEETQYF. The CDR3 DNA sequence: TGTGCCAGCAGCTTAGTGCGGGGCTTGGAAGAGACCCAGTACTTC. The J gene is TRBJ2-5, the V gene TRBV7-2; D perhaps matches TRBD2 (6 bases). Germline V gene sequence: CDR1 SGHTA, CDR2 FQGNSA. V was clipped by 1 base and J by 3 bases, with 12 bases between them. The CDR3 extends over 15 amino acids. Full variable domain (remainder filled in from reference TRBV7-2 and TRBJ2-5): GAGVSQSPSNKVTEKGKDVELRCDPISGHTALYWYRQSLGQGLEFLIYFQGNSAPDKSGLPSDRFSAERTGGSVSTLTIQRTQQEDSAVYLCASSLVRGLEETQYFGPGTRLLVL.

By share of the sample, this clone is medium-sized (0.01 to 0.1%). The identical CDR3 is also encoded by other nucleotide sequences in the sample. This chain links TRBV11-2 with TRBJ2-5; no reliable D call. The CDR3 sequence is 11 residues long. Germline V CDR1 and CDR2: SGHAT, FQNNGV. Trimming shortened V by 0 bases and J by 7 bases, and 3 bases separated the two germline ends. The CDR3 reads CASSLDRTQYF. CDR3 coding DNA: TGTGCCAGCAGCTTAGATCGGACCCAGTACTTC.

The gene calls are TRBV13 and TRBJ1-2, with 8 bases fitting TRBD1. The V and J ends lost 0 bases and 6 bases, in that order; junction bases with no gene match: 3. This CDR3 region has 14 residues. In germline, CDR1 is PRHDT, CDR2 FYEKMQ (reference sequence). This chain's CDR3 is CASSLGRDRNGYTF. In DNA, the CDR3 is TGTGCCAGCAGCTTAGGCCGGGACAGGAATGGCTACACCTTC.

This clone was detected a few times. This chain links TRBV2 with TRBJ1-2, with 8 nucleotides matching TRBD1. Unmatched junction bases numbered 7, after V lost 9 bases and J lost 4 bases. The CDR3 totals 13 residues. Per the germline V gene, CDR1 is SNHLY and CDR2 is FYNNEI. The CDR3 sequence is CASRDRKTYGYTF. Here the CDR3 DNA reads TGTGCCAGTAGGGACAGGAAAACCTATGGCTACACCTTC. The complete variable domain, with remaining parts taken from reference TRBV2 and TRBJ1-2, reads EPEVTQTPSHQVTQMGQEVILRCVPISNHLYFYWYRQILGQKVEFLVSFYNNEISEKSEIFDDQFSVERPDGSNFTLKIRSTKLEDSAMYFCASRDRKTYGYTFGSGTRLTVV.

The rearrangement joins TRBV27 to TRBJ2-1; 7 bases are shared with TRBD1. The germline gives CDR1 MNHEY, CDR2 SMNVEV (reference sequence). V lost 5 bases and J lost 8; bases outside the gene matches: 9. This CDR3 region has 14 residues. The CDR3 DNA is TGTGCCAGCAGTACAGGGGATAAGCCGTATGAGCAGTTCTTC. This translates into CASSTGDKPYEQFF.

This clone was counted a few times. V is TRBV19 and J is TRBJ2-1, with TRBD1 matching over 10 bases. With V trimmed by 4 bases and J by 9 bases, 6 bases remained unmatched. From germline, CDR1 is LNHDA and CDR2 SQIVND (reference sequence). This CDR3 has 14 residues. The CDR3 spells CASSTGTGEGEQFF. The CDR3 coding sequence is TGTGCCAGTAGTACCGGGACAGGGGAAGGTGAGCAGTTCTTC.

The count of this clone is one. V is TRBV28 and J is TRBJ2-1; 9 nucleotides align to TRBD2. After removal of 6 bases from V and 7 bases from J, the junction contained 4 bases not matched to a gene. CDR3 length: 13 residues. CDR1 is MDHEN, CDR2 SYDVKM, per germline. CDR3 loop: CASSWGLANEQFF. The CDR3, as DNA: TGTGCCAGCAGCTGGGGACTAGCAAATGAGCAGTTCTTC.

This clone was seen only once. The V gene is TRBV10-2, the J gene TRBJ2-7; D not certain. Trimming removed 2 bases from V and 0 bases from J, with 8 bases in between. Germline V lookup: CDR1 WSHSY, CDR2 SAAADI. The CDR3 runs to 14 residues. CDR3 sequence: CASSEEVSSYEQYF. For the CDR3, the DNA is TGCGCCAGCAGTGAGGAGGTGAGCTCCTACGAGCAGTACTTC.